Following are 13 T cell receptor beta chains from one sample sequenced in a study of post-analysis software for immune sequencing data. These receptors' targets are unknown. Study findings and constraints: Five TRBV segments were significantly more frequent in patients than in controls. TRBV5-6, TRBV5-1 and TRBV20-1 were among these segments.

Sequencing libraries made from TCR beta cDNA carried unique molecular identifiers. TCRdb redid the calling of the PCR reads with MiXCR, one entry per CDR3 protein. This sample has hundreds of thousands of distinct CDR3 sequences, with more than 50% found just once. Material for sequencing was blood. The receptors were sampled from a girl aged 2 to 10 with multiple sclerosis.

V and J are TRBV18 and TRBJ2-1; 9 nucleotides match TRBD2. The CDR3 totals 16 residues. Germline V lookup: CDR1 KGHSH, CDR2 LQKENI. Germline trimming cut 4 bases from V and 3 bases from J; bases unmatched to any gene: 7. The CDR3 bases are TGTGCCAGCTCACGAGGGGCTAGCGGGGACTACAATGAGCAGTTCTTC. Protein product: CASSRGASGDYNEQFF.

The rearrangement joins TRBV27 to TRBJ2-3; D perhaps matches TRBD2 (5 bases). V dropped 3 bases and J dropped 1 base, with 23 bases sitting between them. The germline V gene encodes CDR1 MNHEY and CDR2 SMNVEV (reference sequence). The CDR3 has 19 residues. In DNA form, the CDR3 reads TGTGCCAGCAGTTTGAGAGGAGCGGCCATTTTCCTTGGCACAGATACGCAGTATTTT. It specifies CASSLRGAAIFLGTDTQYF.

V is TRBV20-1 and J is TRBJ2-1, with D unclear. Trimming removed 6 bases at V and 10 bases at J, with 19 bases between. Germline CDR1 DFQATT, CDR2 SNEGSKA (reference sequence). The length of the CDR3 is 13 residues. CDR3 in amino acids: CSATGSSTVEQFF. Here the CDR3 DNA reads TGCAGTGCCACCGGTAGCTCAACAGTGGAGCAGTTCTTC.

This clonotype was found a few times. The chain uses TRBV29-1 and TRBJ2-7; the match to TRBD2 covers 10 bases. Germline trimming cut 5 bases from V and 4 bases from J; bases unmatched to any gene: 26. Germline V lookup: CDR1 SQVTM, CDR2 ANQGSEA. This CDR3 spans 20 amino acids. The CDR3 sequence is CSVRRGSGRLAGGREYEQYF. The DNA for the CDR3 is TGCAGCGTTCGGCGCGGGTCGGGTAGGTTAGCGGGAGGTAGGGAGTACGAGCAGTACTTC.

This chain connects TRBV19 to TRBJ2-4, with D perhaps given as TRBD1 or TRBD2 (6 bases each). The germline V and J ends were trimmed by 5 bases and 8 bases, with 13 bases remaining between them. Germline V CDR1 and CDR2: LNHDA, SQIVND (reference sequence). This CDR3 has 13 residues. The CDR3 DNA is TGTGCCAGTAGTGCGGGACACCAAGACATTCAGTACTTC. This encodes CASSAGHQDIQYF.

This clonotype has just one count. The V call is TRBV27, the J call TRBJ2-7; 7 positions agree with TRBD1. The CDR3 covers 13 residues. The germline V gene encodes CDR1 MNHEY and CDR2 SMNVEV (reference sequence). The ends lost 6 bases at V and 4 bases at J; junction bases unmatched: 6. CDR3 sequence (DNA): TGTGCCAGCAGAAAGACAGGGCTATACGAGCAGTACTTC. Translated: CASRKTGLYEQYF.

The CDR3 spells CSASETSGYNEQFF. The CDR3, as DNA: TGCAGTGCTAGTGAGACTAGCGGCTACAATGAGCAGTTCTTC. V is TRBV20-1 and J is TRBJ2-1, with 9 positions matching TRBD2. Germline V gene lookup returns CDR1 DFQATT and CDR2 SNEGSKA (reference sequence). J lost 3 bases, V lost 3 bases, and 3 bases had no gene match. This CDR3 has 14 residues.

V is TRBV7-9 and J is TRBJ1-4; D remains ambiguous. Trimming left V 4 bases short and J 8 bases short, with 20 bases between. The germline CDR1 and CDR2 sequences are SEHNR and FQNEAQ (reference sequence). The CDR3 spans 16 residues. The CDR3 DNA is TGTGCCAGCAGCTATTCTCCGGGTCCCCGAGGGGAAAAACTGTTTTTT. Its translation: CASSYSPGPRGEKLFF.

CDR3 DNA: TGTGCCAGCAGCCCCCTCGGAAGCGGGAGTTCGTACGAGCAGTACTTC. This gives the protein CASSPLGSGSSYEQYF. The genes are TRBV9 and TRBJ2-7; 8 bases agree with TRBD2. This CDR3 spans 16 amino acids. Unmatched junction bases numbered 13, after V lost 4 bases and J lost 4 bases. Germline assignment: CDR1 SGDLS and CDR2 YYNGEE.

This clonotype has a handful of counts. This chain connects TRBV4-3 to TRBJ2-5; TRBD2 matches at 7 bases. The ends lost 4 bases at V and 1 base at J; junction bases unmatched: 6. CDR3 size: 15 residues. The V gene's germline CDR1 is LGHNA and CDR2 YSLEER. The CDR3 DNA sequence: TGCGCCAGCAGCCGGGTTAAGCGGGGCCAAGAGACCCAGTACTTC. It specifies CASSRVKRGQETQYF.

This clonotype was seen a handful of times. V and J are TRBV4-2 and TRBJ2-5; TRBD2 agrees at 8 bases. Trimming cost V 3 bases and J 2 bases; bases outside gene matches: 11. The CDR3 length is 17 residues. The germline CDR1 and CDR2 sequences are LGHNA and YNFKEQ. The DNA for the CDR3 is TGTGCCAGCAGCCAGACCATTCAGGTAGCGGGACAAGAGACCCAGTACTTC. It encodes CASSQTIQVAGQETQYF.

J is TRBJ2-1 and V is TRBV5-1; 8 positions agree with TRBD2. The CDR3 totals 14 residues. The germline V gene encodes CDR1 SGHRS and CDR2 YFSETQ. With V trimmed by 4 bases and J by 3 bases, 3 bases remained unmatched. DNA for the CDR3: TGCGCCAGCAGCATAGGGACTAGCTACAATGAGCAGTTCTTC. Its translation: CASSIGTSYNEQFF.

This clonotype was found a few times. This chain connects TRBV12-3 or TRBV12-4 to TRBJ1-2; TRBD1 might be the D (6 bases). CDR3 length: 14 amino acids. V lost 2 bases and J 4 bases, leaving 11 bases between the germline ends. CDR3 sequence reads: CASSLRGAIYGYTF. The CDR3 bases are TGTGCCAGCAGTTTAAGGGGGGCAATCTATGGCTACACCTTC.